Following are 9 T cell receptor beta chains from one sample sequenced in a study of T cells in Graves' hyperthyroidism and ophthalmopathy. Template material for amplifying TCR beta CDR3 regions consisted of RNA transcripts. TCR CDR3 regions were first amplified by RT-PCR with HTBI primers. In TCRdb, the multiplex PCR reads were re-called with MiXCR into one record per CDR3 protein. The sample yields a few hundred thousand distinct CDR3 sequences, about 18% seen once. Source material: blood. The receptor source for this set is a man in his late teens or twenties with Graves' ophthalmopathy.

Notes on this clonotype: Possible read error: a much larger clone is one base away. The genes are TRBV7-9 and TRBJ2-1, with D hard to call. Trimming left V 1 base short and J 5 bases short, with 6 bases between. The CDR3 is 13 amino acids. CDR1 is SEHNR and CDR2 is FQNEAQ in the germline V gene (reference sequence). The CDR3 spells CASSLDLDNEQFF. CDR3 bases: TGTGCCAGCAGCTTAGATTTAGACAATGAGCAGTTCTTC.

This clonotype was recorded a few times. The chain has TRBV27 and TRBJ1-2; 8 bases map to TRBD1. Germline assignment: CDR1 MNHEY and CDR2 SMNVEV (reference sequence). CDR3 length equals 14 residues. Trimming cost V 7 bases and J 6 bases; bases outside gene matches: 10. CDR3 sequence: CASTAGGSGDGYTF. The CDR3, as DNA: TGTGCCAGCACTGCAGGGGGCTCCGGAGATGGCTACACCTTC.

This clonotype occurred a few times. This chain uses TRBV19 with TRBJ2-3, with D hard to call. CDR1 and CDR2 (germline): LNHDA, SQIVND (reference sequence). Trimming removed 5 bases at V and 3 bases at J, with 12 bases between. The CDR3 covers 14 residues. The CDR3 loop reads CASSRRRGTDTQYF. Written as DNA, the CDR3 is TGTGCCAGTAGTCGCCGCCGTGGGACAGATACGCAGTATTTT.

Regarding this clonotype: One junction end disagrees with the germline gene, perhaps due to a read error. The chain joins TRBV14 to TRBJ2-7, with D tentatively TRBD1 or TRBD2 (5 bases each). The CDR3 has 13 amino acids. In germline, CDR1 is SGHDN, CDR2 FVKESK. Here the CDR3 DNA reads TGTGCCAGCAGCCGGGACGACTTCTACGGGCAGTACTTC. Translation: CASSRDDFYGQYF.

At least ten counts were recorded for this clonotype. V is TRBV2 and J is TRBJ2-3; D gene uncertain. Germline V gene data show CDR1 as SNHLY and CDR2 as FYNNEI. The V gene lost 8 bases and the J gene lost 3 bases, with 12 bases spanning the gap. This CDR3 comprises 13 residues. CDR3 sequence (DNA): TGTGCCAGCTTTTACAGTAGAACAGATACGCAGTATTTT. Amino acids: CASFYSRTDTQYF.

The sample holds many counts of this clonotype. V usage is TRBV20-1 and J usage is TRBJ2-2; 9 bases agree with TRBD2. Germline V gene sequence: CDR1 DFQATT, CDR2 SNEGSKA (reference sequence). This CDR3 has 14 amino acids. Losses at the gene ends were 1 base for V and 3 bases for J; bases not matched to a gene: 0. CDR3 sequence: CSARGLADTGELFF. The DNA for the CDR3 is TGCAGTGCTAGAGGACTAGCGGACACCGGGGAGCTGTTTTTT.

This clonotype was seen more than once but under ten times. The chain employs TRBV9 and TRBJ2-1, with no clear D. Germline CDR1 is SGDLS and CDR2 is YYNGEE. CDR3 length: 14 residues. Trimming took 3 bases from V and 7 from J, leaving 14 bases between them. CDR3 residues: CASSGKTGPNEQFF. The CDR3 bases are TGTGCCAGCAGCGGTAAGACTGGCCCAAATGAGCAGTTCTTC. The full variable domain, with the rest looked up from reference TRBV9 and TRBJ2-1, is DSGVTQTPKHLITATGQRVTLRCSPRSGDLSVYWYQQSLDQGLQFLIQYYNGEERAKGNILERFSAQQFPDLHSELNLSSLELGDSALYFCASSGKTGPNEQFFGPGTRLTVL.

This clonotype has a count of ten or more. V usage is TRBV10-3 and J usage is TRBJ2-7; D may correspond to TRBD1 or TRBD2 (5 bases each). Germline CDR1 ENHRY, CDR2 SYGVKD. The CDR3 totals 14 residues. The V end lost 10 bases, the J end lost 2 bases, and 18 bases lay between the germline ends. CDR3 nucleotides: TGTGCCACCGCCGGGACGAACCCTACCTACGAGCAGTACTTC. It translates to CATAGTNPTYEQYF.

In this sample, this clonotype turned up a few times. The chain recombines TRBV24-1 with TRBJ1-4; D uncertain. Trimming left V 9 bases short and J 0 bases short, with 10 bases between. This CDR3 is built from 14 residues. The germline gives CDR1 KGHDR, CDR2 SFDVKD. The CDR3 region has the DNA TGTGCCACCTGGCTGTTTGCAACTAATGAAAAACTGTTTTTT. Its translation: CATWLFATNEKLFF.